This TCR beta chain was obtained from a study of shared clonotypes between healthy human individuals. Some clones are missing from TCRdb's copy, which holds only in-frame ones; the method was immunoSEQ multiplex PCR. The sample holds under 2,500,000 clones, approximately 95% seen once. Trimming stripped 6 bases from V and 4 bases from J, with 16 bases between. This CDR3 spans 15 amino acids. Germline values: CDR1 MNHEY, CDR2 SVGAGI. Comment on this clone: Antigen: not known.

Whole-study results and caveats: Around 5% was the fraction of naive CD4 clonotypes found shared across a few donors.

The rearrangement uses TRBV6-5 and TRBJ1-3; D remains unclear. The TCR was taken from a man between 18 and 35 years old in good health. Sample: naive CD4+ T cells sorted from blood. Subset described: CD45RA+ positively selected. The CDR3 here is CASSPSGSPGNTIYF. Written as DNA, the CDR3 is TGTGCCAGCAGCCCGTCGGGGTCTCCCGGAAACACCATATATTTT.